The TCR beta chain described here comes from a study of shared clonotypes between healthy human individuals. Assay used: immunoSEQ multiplex PCR; TCRdb lists only in-frame clones, some missing. The sample lists around 530,000 clones, around 80% occurring once. This CDR3 spans 14 amino acids. The V end lost 4 bases, the J end lost 6 bases, and 17 bases lay between the germline ends. The germline V gene encodes CDR1 SGDLS and CDR2 YYNGEE. The sequence was collected from a woman between 35 and 50 years old in good health. Some clones in this sample may be carry-over from other donors' samples. The sequenced material came from PBMCs. The V and J genes are TRBV9 and TRBJ2-7; the D gene could be TRBD1 or TRBD2 (6 bases each). The DNA of the CDR3 is TGTGCCAGCAGCAGGGGGGTAATCCGAGGCGAGCAGTACTTC. Encoded protein: CASSRGVIRGEQYF.